This T cell receptor (beta chain) was documented in a study of blood T cell repertoires in COVID-19. As for the study in general: Sources were T cells, B-cell-depleted T cells, or PBMCs; the material itself was cDNA or gDNA.

Sequencing was performed with immunoSEQ multiplex PCR; in TCRdb, only in-frame clones are kept and a portion is missing. The sample consists of some 320,000 clones, roughly nine tenths of them appearing once. This clone appeared a few times. The study counted Cohort 3 donors as recovered given two negative PCRs, clearance, or symptom resolution. This CDR3 comprises 14 residues. The V gene lost 2 bases and the J gene lost 2 bases, with 10 bases spanning the gap. The germline CDR1 and CDR2 sequences are SGHDN and FVKESK. The clonotype originates from a man between 60 and 75 years old who had recovered from COVID-19. Sequencing input: PBMCs or T cells enriched from blood (not recorded which). The chain joins TRBV14 to TRBJ2-7; D possibly corresponds to TRBD2 (6 bases). For the CDR3, the DNA is TGTGCCAGCAGCCAAATTAGCGGAACCTACGAGCAGTACTTC. Protein sequence: CASSQISGTYEQYF.